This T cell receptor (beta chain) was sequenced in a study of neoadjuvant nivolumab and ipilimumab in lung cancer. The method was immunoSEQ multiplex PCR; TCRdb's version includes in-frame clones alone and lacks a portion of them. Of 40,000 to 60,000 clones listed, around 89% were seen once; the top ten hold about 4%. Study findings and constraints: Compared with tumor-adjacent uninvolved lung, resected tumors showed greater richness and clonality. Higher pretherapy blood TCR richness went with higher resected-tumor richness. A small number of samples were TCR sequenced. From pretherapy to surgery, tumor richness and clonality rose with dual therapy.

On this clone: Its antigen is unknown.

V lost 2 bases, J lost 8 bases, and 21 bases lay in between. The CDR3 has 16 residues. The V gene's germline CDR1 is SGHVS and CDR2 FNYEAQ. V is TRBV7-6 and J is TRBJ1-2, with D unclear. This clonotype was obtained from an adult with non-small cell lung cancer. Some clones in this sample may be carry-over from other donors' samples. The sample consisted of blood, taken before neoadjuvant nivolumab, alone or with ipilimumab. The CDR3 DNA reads TGTGCCAGCAGCTTAAACCCTGAGGTCAGCGGGAACGGCTACACCTTC. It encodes CASSLNPEVSGNGYTF.